A single TCR beta chain is shown here with its context. The repertoire was sequenced with immunoSEQ multiplex PCR; TCRdb's copy has only in-frame clones and lacks some. The sample lists 65,000 to 90,000 clones, almost 99% seen once, with around 0.22% in the top ten. Germline V gene sequence: CDR1 LNHDA, CDR2 SQIVND (reference sequence). This CDR3 spans 18 amino acids. Trimming at V came to 2 bases and at J to 6 bases, leaving 15 bases not matched to a gene. The sample originates from a study of technical replicates of blood from four donors. The J gene is TRBJ2-2, the V gene TRBV19; 7 nucleotides agree with TRBD2. The clonotype was recovered from a human donor in good health. Input material: T cells isolated from PBMCs. The CDR3 nucleotides are TGTGCCAGTAGTATACAGCATTCAGGACTAGTCGGAGCCGGGGAGCTGTTTTTT. Translating it yields CASSIQHSGLVGAGELFF.